Listed here are 14 T cell receptor beta chains from one sample, sequenced in a study of blood T cells in healthy people across ages (dated by TCRdb to between 2015 and 2016). The library was prepared using 5' RACE. Data came from an Illumina HiSeq 2500. A second PCR of about 7 to 12 cycles was performed with a sample-barcoded 5' primer and a J-beta primer mix. TCRdb reanalyzed the raw reads on its own, using fastp at Q25 for trimming and MiXCR for clone calling, and kept in-frame beta chains. Records with the same CDR3 protein are collapsed into one entry carrying the most frequent genes and DNA. For this sample the table gives hundreds of thousands of distinct CDR3 sequences, of which roughly half were detected only once. Approximately 13% of the sample rests with the top ten. The sequencing sample was made of blood. These receptors originate from a woman older than 75 in good health.

As for this clonotype: A junction end diverges from the germline sequence, so it may reflect a read error. Here the CDR3 reads CAGSLDGGRIDSPLHF. The CDR3 DNA is TGCGCCGGCAGCTTGGATGGAGGGCGGATTGATTCACCCCTCCACTTT. V usage is TRBV5-1 and J usage is TRBJ1-6, with D unresolved. The germline V gene encodes CDR1 SGHRS and CDR2 YFSETQ. The CDR3 length is 16 residues.

With respect to this clonotype: One base away lies a much larger clone, so this may be a sequencing read error. This chain links TRBV5-5 with TRBJ2-5; D is unclear. V gave up 0 bases and J gave up 1 base, with 13 bases separating them. This CDR3 spans 16 amino acids. Germline lookup yields CDR1 SGHKS and CDR2 YYEKEE (reference sequence). The CDR3 DNA sequence: TGTGCCAGCAGCTTGGTTCCAGGACCGATCCAAGAGACCCAGTACTTC. This codes for CASSLVPGPIQETQYF.

In the case of this clonotype: One base away lies a much larger clone, so this may be a sequencing read error. The V and J genes are TRBV15 and TRBJ2-5; D uncertain. CDR3 length: 12 residues. V was shortened by 3 bases and J by 6 bases, with 8 bases between the two germline ends. Per germline, CDR1 LNHNV and CDR2 YYDKDF (reference sequence). For the CDR3, the DNA is TGTGCCACCAGCAGCCGTCAGAAGACCCAGTACTTC. This gives the protein CATSSRQKTQYF.

This clonotype has a count of ten or more. The gene calls are TRBV27 and TRBJ2-4; D is undetermined. Germline CDR1 is MNHEY and CDR2 is SMNVEV (reference sequence). Trimming took 6 bases from V and 1 from J, leaving 13 bases between them. This CDR3 is built from 15 residues. The CDR3 nucleotides are TGTGCCAGCAGCCCCTTTGCATTGGCCAAAAACATTCAGTACTTC. It is translated as CASSPFALAKNIQYF.

This chain joins TRBV7-2 and TRBJ1-5; maybe TRBD1 (5 bases). The germline V gene encodes CDR1 SGHTA and CDR2 FQGNSA. The CDR3 consists of 15 residues. Trimming removed 1 base from V and 7 bases from J, with 14 bases in between. The CDR3 sequence is CASSLVSGGGQPQHF. The CDR3 DNA sequence: TGTGCCAGCAGCTTAGTAAGCGGGGGAGGCCAGCCCCAGCATTTT.

This chain connects TRBV5-1 to TRBJ2-7; the D gene is possibly TRBD1 (5 bases). The DNA matches TRBJ2-5 better at its end, which makes the J call doubtful. CDR1 and CDR2 from the germline V gene are SGHRS and YFSETQ. This CDR3 comprises 14 residues. The CDR3 coding sequence is TGCGCCAGCAGCCCTCAAGGGGTCCAAGAGACCCAGTACTTC. It encodes CASSPQGVQETQYF.

This rearrangement joins TRBV4-2 to TRBJ2-7; D may be TRBD1 (6 bases). The germline CDR1 and CDR2 sequences are LGHNA and YNFKEQ. V gave up 1 base and J gave up 7 bases, with 14 bases separating them. The CDR3 spans 14 residues. The CDR3, as DNA: TGTGCCAGCAGCCAAGGGCAGGGGACGGGGGAGCAGTACTTC. Its translation is CASSQGQGTGEQYF.

This chain's CDR3 is CASSTPGLSYNGQYF. The DNA of the CDR3 is TGCGCCAGCAGCACCCCAGGGTTATCCTACAATGGGCAGTACTTC. J is TRBJ2-5 and V is TRBV5-1; tentative D call: TRBD1 (5 bases). This CDR3 spans 15 amino acids. Trimming shortened V by 4 bases and J by 11 bases, and 24 bases separated the two germline ends. The germline CDR1 and CDR2 sequences are SGHRS and YFSETQ.

This clonotype was counted a single time. The V call is TRBV28, the J call TRBJ2-1, with D possibly matching TRBD2 (6 bases). Per germline, CDR1 MDHEN and CDR2 SYDVKM. The CDR3 has 12 amino acids. The germline V and J ends were trimmed by 5 bases and 6 bases, with 8 bases remaining between them. The CDR3 loop reads CASSVAVNEQFF. In DNA form, the CDR3 reads TGTGCCAGCAGTGTAGCGGTCAATGAGCAGTTCTTC.

This clonotype has a count of ten or more. This CDR3 reads CASSPRLAGVRETQYF. Here the CDR3 DNA reads TGTGCCAGCAGCCCTCGTCTAGCGGGGGTTAGAGAGACCCAGTACTTC. The genes are TRBV7-2 and TRBJ2-5; 10 nucleotides align to TRBD2. Trimming cost V 5 bases and J 4 bases; bases outside gene matches: 10. Germline V gives CDR1 SGHTA, CDR2 FQGNSA. The CDR3 totals 16 residues.

The V call is TRBV29-1, the J call TRBJ2-7; D tentatively fits TRBD1 or TRBD2 (5 bases each). Per the germline V gene, CDR1 is SQVTM and CDR2 is ANQGSEA. Trimming shortened V by 7 bases and J by 9 bases, and 19 bases separated the two germline ends. CDR3 length equals 12 residues. CDR3 in amino acids: CSARLRGAAQYF. The CDR3 region has the DNA TGCAGCGCCAGATTGAGGGGAGCTGCGCAGTACTTC.

The chain recombines TRBV7-2 with TRBJ2-5, with 8 bases aligning to TRBD2. V trimming: 5 bases; J trimming: 5 bases; junction bases outside the gene matches: 13. The CDR3 has 16 amino acids. The germline CDR1 and CDR2 sequences are SGHTA and FQGNSA. CDR3 nucleotide sequence: TGTGCCAGCAGCCCAATCGCCGCGGGGGGAGCGGAGACCCAGTACTTC. Translation: CASSPIAAGGAETQYF.

V usage is TRBV6-2 or TRBV6-3 and J usage is TRBJ2-7; perhaps TRBD1 as D (5 bases). The V gene's germline CDR1 is MNHEY and CDR2 SVGEGT. The CDR3 sequence is 14 residues long. Trimming stripped 5 bases from V and 4 bases from J, with 15 bases between. CDR3 sequence (DNA): TGTGCCAGCAGTGACCCGGCAGGGCGTTACGAGCAGTACTTC. Translating it yields CASSDPAGRYEQYF.

The J gene is TRBJ2-3, the V gene TRBV4-1, with a possible D match to TRBD2 (7 bases). The germline V gene has CDR1 MGHRA and CDR2 YSYEKL. The CDR3 is 16 residues long. Deletions cut 4 bases from V and 3 bases from J, with 17 bases between. Written as DNA, the CDR3 is TGCGCCAGCAGCCCCTCCGGGGGGCCCTCGACAGATACGCAGTATTTT. This gives the protein CASSPSGGPSTDTQYF.